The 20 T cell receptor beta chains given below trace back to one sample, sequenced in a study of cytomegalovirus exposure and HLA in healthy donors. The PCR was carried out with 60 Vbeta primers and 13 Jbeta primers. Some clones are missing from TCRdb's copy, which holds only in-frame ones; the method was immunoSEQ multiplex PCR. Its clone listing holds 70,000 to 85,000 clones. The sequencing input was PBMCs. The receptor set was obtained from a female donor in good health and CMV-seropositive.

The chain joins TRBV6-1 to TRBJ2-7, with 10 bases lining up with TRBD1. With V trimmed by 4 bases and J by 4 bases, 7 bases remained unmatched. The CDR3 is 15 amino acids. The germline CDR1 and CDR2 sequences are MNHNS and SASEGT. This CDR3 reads CASSARQGASYEQYF. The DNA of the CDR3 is TGTGCCAGCAGTGCGAGACAGGGGGCCTCGTACGAGCAGTACTTC.

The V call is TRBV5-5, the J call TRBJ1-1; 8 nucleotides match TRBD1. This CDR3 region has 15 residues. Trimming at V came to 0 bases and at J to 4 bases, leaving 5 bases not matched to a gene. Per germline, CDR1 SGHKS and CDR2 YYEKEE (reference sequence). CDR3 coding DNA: TGTGCCAGCAGCTTGGTGACGACAGGGGCCACTGAAGCTTTCTTT. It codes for CASSLVTTGATEAFF. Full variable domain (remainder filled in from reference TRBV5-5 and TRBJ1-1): DAGVTQSPTHLIKTRGQQVTLRCSPISGHKSVSWYQQVLGQGPQFIFQYYEKEERGRGNFPDRFSARQFPNYSSELNVNALLLGDSALYLCASSLVTTGATEAFFGQGTRLTVV.

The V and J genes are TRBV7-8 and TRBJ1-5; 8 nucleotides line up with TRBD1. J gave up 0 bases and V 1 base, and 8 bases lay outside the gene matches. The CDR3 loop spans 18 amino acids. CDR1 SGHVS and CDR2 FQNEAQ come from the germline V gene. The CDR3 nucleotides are TGTGCCAGCAGCTTAGAGTTTTGGCAGGGGGCTAGCAATCAGCCCCAGCATTTT. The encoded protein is CASSLEFWQGASNQPQHF.

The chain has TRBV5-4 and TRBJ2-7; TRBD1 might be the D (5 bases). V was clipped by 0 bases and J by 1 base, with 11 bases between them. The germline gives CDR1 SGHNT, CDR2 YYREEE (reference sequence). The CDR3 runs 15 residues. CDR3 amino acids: CASSLVTGPSYEQYF. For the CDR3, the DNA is TGTGCCAGCAGCTTGGTAACAGGTCCTTCCTACGAGCAGTACTTC.

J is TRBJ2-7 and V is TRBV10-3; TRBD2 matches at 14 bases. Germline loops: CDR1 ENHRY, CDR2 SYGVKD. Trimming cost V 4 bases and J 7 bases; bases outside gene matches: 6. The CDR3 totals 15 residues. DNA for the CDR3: TGTGCCATCAGTGTTGGGACTAGCGGGAGTAAAGAGCAGTACTTC. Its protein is CAISVGTSGSKEQYF.

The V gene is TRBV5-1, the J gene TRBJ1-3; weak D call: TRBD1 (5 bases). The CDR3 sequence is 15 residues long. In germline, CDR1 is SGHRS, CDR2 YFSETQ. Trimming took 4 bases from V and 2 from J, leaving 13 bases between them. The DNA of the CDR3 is TGCGCCAGCAGCGGGGGGGTAGGCCCTGGAAACACCATATATTTT. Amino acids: CASSGGVGPGNTIYF.

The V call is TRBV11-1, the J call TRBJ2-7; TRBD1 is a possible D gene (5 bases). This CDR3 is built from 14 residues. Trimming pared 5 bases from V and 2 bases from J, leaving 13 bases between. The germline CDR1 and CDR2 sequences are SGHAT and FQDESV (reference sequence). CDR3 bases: TGTGCCAGCAGCGGTCCAGGGCCACCCTACGAGCAGTACTTC. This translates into CASSGPGPPYEQYF.

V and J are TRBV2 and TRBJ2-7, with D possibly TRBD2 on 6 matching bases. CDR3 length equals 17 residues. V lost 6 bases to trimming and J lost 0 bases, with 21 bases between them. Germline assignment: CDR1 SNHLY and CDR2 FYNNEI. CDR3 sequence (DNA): TGTGCCAGCAGGTGGACCCGGGAGACAGAAGTCTCCTACGAGCAGTACTTC. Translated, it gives CASRWTRETEVSYEQYF.

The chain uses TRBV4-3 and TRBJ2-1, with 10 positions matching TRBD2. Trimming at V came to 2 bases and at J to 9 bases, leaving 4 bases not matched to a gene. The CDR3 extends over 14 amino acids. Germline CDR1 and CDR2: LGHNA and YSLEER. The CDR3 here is CASSQKRGGGEQFF. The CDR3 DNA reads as TGCGCCAGCAGCCAAAAGCGGGGGGGCGGTGAGCAGTTCTTC.

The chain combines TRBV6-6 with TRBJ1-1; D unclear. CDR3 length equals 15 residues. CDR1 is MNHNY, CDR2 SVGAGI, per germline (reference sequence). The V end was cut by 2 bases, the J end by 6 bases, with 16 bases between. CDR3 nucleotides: TGTGCCAGCAGTTACCCCACACCCTCCGCTCCTGAAGCTTTCTTT. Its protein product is CASSYPTPSAPEAFF.

This chain's CDR3 is CASSYSPGTGLGTQYF. For the CDR3, the DNA is TGTGCCAGCAGTTACTCCCCCGGGACAGGTCTCGGGACCCAGTACTTC. The V gene is TRBV6-5, the J gene TRBJ2-5, with 8 bases matching TRBD1. Germline CDR1 and CDR2: MNHEY and SVGAGI. The CDR3 extends over 16 amino acids. The ends lost 0 bases at V and 7 bases at J; junction bases unmatched: 10.

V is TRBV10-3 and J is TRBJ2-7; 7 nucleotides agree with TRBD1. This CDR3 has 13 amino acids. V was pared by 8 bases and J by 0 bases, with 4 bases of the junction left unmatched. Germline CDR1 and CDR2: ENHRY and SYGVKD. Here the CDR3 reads CAIGGQNSYEQYF. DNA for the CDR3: TGTGCCATCGGGGGACAGAACTCCTACGAGCAGTACTTC.

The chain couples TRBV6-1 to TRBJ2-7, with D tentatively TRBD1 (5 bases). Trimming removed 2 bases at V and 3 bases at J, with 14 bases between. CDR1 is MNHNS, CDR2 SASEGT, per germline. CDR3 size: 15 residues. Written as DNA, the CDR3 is TGTGCCAGCAGTGAACCGGGCAGGGCTAACTACGAGCAGTACTTC. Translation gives CASSEPGRANYEQYF.

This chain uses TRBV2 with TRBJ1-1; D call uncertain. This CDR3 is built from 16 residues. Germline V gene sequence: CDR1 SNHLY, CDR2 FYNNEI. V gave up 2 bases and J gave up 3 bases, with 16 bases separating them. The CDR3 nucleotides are TGTGCCAGCAGTGAATCGGTCCGCCCGAGGGACACTGAAGCTTTCTTT. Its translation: CASSESVRPRDTEAFF. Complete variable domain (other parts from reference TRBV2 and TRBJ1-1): EPEVTQTPSHQVTQMGQEVILRCVPISNHLYFYWYRQILGQKVEFLVSFYNNEISEKSEIFDDQFSVERPDGSNFTLKIRSTKLEDSAMYFCASSESVRPRDTEAFFGQGTRLTVV.

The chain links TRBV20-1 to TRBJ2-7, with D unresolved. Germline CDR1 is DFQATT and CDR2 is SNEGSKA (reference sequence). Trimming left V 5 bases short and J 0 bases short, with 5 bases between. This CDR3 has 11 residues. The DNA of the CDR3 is TGCAGTGCTCGGAGCTCCTACGAGCAGTACTTC. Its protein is CSARSSYEQYF.

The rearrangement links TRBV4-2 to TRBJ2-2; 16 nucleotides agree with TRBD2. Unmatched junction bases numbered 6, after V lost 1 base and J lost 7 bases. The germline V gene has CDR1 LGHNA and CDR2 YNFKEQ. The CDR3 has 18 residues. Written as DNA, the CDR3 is TGTGCCAGCAGCCAAGTGGGACTAGCGGGAGGGTCGGGCGGGGAGCTGTTTTTT. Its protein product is CASSQVGLAGGSGGELFF.

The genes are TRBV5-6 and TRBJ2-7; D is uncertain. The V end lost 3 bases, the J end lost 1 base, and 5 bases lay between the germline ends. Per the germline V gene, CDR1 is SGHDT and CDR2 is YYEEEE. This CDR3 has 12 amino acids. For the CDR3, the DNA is TGTGCCAGCAGCTCCCCTTCCTACGAGCAGTACTTC. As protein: CASSSPSYEQYF. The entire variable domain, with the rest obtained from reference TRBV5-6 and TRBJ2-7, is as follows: DAGVTQSPTHLIKTRGQQVTLRCSPKSGHDTVSWYQQALGQGPQFIFQYYEEEERQRGNFPDRFSGHQFPNYSSELNVNALLLGDSALYLCASSSPSYEQYFGPGTRLTVT.

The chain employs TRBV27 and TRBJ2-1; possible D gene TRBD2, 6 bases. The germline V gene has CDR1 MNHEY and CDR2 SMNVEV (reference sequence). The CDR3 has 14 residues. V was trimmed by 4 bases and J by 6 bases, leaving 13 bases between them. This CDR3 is CASSWTTTLNEQFF. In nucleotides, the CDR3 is TGTGCCAGCAGTTGGACTACCACCCTCAATGAGCAGTTCTTC.

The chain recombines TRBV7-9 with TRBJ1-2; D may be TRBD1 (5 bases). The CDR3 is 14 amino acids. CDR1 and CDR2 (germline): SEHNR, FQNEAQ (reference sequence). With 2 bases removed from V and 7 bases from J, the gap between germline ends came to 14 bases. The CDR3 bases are TGTGCCAGCAGCTTAAAGGGGACTTACGGTGGCTACACCTTC. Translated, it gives CASSLKGTYGGYTF.

The CDR3 bases are TGTGCCAGCAGCGCGGACAGGAATCAGCCCCAGCATTTT. Residues: CASSADRNQPQHF. The rearrangement joins TRBV6-5 to TRBJ1-5, with 7 nucleotides matching TRBD1. This CDR3 is 13 amino acids long. V lost 6 bases, J lost 4 bases, and 3 bases stayed unmatched. CDR1 and CDR2 (germline): MNHEY, SVGAGI.